This T cell receptor beta chain was obtained from a study of blood T cell repertoires in COVID-19. As processed by the authors: Quantification of nucleated cells was approximated via reference gene primer amplification. Using immunoSEQ multiplex PCR, the repertoire was profiled, and TCRdb retains in-frame clones only, with some absent. V and J calls and clone size come straight from that table; D and trimming were deduced from the DNA. The repertoire holds about 67,000 clones, with about 86% as singletons. Germline values: CDR1 LNHDA, CDR2 SQIVND (reference sequence). This CDR3 comprises 14 residues. Unmatched junction bases numbered 9, after V lost 6 bases and J lost 8 bases.

The receptor was derived from a man in his fifties with active COVID-19. The chain couples TRBV19 to TRBJ2-1, with 8 bases fitting TRBD1. Sample: peripheral blood. CDR3 sequence reads: CASSPRGQGYEQFF. CDR3 sequence (DNA): TGTGCCAGTAGCCCCAGGGGGCAAGGATATGAGCAGTTCTTC.